Listed below are T cell receptor beta chains from one sample, sequenced in a study of identical twins. TCRdb reprocessed the 5' RACE reads with MiXCR, giving one entry per CDR3 protein. The sample includes more than 600,000 distinct CDR3 sequences, about 20% of them seen just once. These data are also associated with another study on T cells expressing NK-cell markers.

Sequenced input: PBMCs. Source of these receptors: a woman aged 18 to 35 in good health. Both conserved end residues are part of each CDR3. D genes are given only for firm matches. Expanded clones are given a class, and other clones once, few, many or no size at all.

v_gene: TRBV12-3/TRBV12-4
j_gene: TRBJ2-5
d_gene: NA
abundance: NA
CDR3aa: CASRDRKETQYF
CDR3nt: TGTGCCAGCAGGGACAGAAAAGAGACCCAGTACTTC

v_gene: TRBV6-5
j_gene: TRBJ1-1
d_gene: NA
abundance: NA
CDR3aa: CASRSSGAEAFF
CDR3nt: TGTGCCAGCAGGAGCTCAGGGGCTGAAGCTTTCTTT

v_gene: TRBV12-3/TRBV12-4
j_gene: TRBJ2-3
d_gene: NA
abundance: few
CDR3aa: CASSTLVGLGTDTQYF
CDR3nt: TGTGCCAGCAGTACCTTGGTGGGTCTCGGCACAGATACGCAGTATTTT

v_gene: TRBV7-9
j_gene: TRBJ1-4
d_gene: TRBD1
abundance: few
CDR3aa: CASSLTGRDEKLFF
CDR3nt: TGTGCCAGCAGCTTGACAGGGCGCGACGAAAAACTGTTTTTT

v_gene: TRBV4-2
j_gene: TRBJ2-3
d_gene: NA
abundance: NA
CDR3aa: CASSQGQKIFTDTQYF
CDR3nt: TGTGCCAGCAGCCAAGGACAGAAAATTTTCACAGATACGCAGTATTTT

v_gene: TRBV2
j_gene: TRBJ2-5
d_gene: NA
abundance: NA
CDR3aa: CASSGVGFQETQYF
CDR3nt: TGTGCCAGCAGCGGGGTGGGCTTTCAAGAGACCCAGTACTTC

v_gene: TRBV12-5
j_gene: TRBJ1-2
d_gene: NA
abundance: NA
CDR3aa: CASGLVPAGNYGYTF
CDR3nt: TGTGCTAGTGGTTTGGTACCCGCCGGAAACTATGGCTACACCTTC

v_gene: TRBV4-1
j_gene: TRBJ2-1
d_gene: TRBD2
abundance: NA
CDR3aa: CASSQTLAGGYNEQFF
CDR3nt: TGCGCCAGCAGCCAGACACTAGCGGGAGGTTACAATGAGCAGTTCTTC

v_gene: TRBV5-1
j_gene: TRBJ2-3
d_gene: TRBD2
abundance: many
CDR3aa: CASTLTRGGQDTQYF
CDR3nt: TGCGCCAGCACGTTAACGCGGGGGGGCCAAGATACGCAGTATTTT

v_gene: TRBV3-1
j_gene: TRBJ2-3
d_gene: NA
abundance: NA
CDR3aa: CASSSRVKEDTQYF
CDR3nt: TGTGCCAGCAGCTCCCGAGTGAAAGAAGATACGCAGTATTTT

v_gene: TRBV6-1
j_gene: TRBJ1-5
d_gene: NA
abundance: NA
CDR3aa: CASRRQASGPQHF
CDR3nt: TGTGCCAGCAGACGACAGGCGTCGGGGCCCCAGCATTTT

v_gene: TRBV7-2
j_gene: TRBJ2-2
d_gene: TRBD1
abundance: few
CDR3aa: CASSGYRDRGTGELFF
CDR3nt: TGTGCCAGCAGCGGTTACCGGGACAGGGGCACCGGGGAGCTGTTTTTT

v_gene: TRBV7-9
j_gene: TRBJ2-7
d_gene: TRBD2
abundance: many
CDR3aa: CASNRGEGIYEQYF
CDR3nt: TGTGCCAGCAACCGAGGGGAGGGTATCTACGAGCAGTACTTC

v_gene: TRBV7-9
j_gene: TRBJ1-4
d_gene: TRBD1
abundance: few
CDR3aa: CASSLAGTGTNEKLFF
CDR3nt: TGTGCCAGCAGCTTAGCCGGGACAGGGACTAATGAAAAACTGTTTTTT

v_gene: TRBV5-1
j_gene: TRBJ2-1
d_gene: TRBD2
abundance: NA
CDR3aa: CASSFLAGGPSEQFF
CDR3nt: TGCGCCAGCAGCTTCCTAGCGGGGGGGCCATCCGAGCAGTTCTTC

v_gene: TRBV12-5
j_gene: TRBJ2-5
d_gene: TRBD2
abundance: few
CDR3aa: CASGSEYGGGRETQYF
CDR3nt: TGTGCTAGTGGTTCTGAATACGGGGGAGGGAGAGAGACCCAGTACTTC

v_gene: TRBV5-6
j_gene: TRBJ2-7
d_gene: TRBD1
abundance: few
CDR3aa: CASSLEWDSLYEQYF
CDR3nt: TGTGCCAGCAGCTTGGAATGGGACAGTCTCTACGAGCAGTACTTC

v_gene: TRBV12-3/TRBV12-4
j_gene: TRBJ1-6
d_gene: NA
abundance: many
CDR3aa: CASSSRGSYNSPLHF
CDR3nt: TGTGCCAGCAGTTCTCGAGGCTCCTATAATTCACCCCTCCACTTT

v_gene: TRBV12-3/TRBV12-4
j_gene: TRBJ2-1
d_gene: TRBD2
abundance: NA
CDR3aa: CASSAYSGLAGDNEQFF
CDR3nt: TGTGCCAGCAGTGCCTATTCGGGACTAGCGGGAGACAATGAGCAGTTCTTC

v_gene: TRBV20-1
j_gene: TRBJ2-7
d_gene: TRBD1
abundance: NA
CDR3aa: CSARDSRQGAYEQYF
CDR3nt: TGCAGTGCTAGAGATAGTAGACAGGGGGCCTACGAGCAGTACTTC

v_gene: TRBV6-2/TRBV6-3
j_gene: TRBJ2-2
d_gene: NA
abundance: NA
CDR3aa: CASSTTVTGELFF
CDR3nt: TGTGCCAGCTCTACGACAGTCACCGGGGAGCTGTTTTTT

v_gene: TRBV5-1
j_gene: TRBJ2-3
d_gene: NA
abundance: NA
CDR3aa: CASSLDPLALGDTQYF
CDR3nt: TGCGCCAGCAGCTTGGACCCACTAGCTTTGGGAGATACGCAGTATTTT

v_gene: TRBV5-1
j_gene: TRBJ1-1
d_gene: NA
abundance: many
CDR3aa: CASSSTTPNTEAFF
CDR3nt: TGCGCCAGCAGCTCAACGACACCGAACACTGAAGCTTTCTTT

v_gene: TRBV19
j_gene: TRBJ2-7
d_gene: NA
abundance: NA
CDR3aa: CASSHMNEQYF
CDR3nt: TGTGCCAGTAGCCATATGAACGAGCAGTACTTC

v_gene: TRBV7-8
j_gene: TRBJ1-4
d_gene: NA
abundance: NA
CDR3aa: CASSPWREKLFF
CDR3nt: TGTGCCAGCAGCCCCTGGCGTGAAAAACTGTTTTTT

v_gene: TRBV12-3/TRBV12-4
j_gene: TRBJ1-5
d_gene: TRBD1
abundance: few
CDR3aa: CASRGQDFQPQHF
CDR3nt: TGTGCCAGCAGGGGACAGGACTTTCAGCCCCAGCATTTT

v_gene: TRBV2
j_gene: TRBJ2-6
d_gene: TRBD2
abundance: NA
CDR3aa: CASRSGVGSGANVLTF
CDR3nt: TGTGCCAGCAGAAGCGGGGTCGGCTCTGGGGCCAACGTCCTGACTTTC

v_gene: TRBV11-2
j_gene: TRBJ2-3
d_gene: TRBD2
abundance: few
CDR3aa: CASSLRGTSGSGSTDTQYF
CDR3nt: TGTGCCAGCAGCCTTAGAGGGACTAGCGGGAGCGGGAGCACAGATACGCAGTATTTT

v_gene: TRBV20-1
j_gene: TRBJ1-5
d_gene: NA
abundance: few
CDR3aa: CSARDDGNQPQHF
CDR3nt: TGCAGTGCTAGAGACGATGGGAACCAGCCCCAGCATTTT

v_gene: TRBV7-9
j_gene: TRBJ1-1
d_gene: NA
abundance: NA
CDR3aa: CASSPVGMNTEAFF
CDR3nt: TGTGCCAGCAGCCCCGTCGGCATGAACACTGAAGCTTTCTTT

v_gene: TRBV7-2
j_gene: TRBJ2-7
d_gene: NA
abundance: few
CDR3aa: CASSPRYYEQYF
CDR3nt: TGTGCCAGCAGCCCCAGGTACTACGAGCAGTACTTC

v_gene: TRBV20-1
j_gene: TRBJ2-7
d_gene: NA
abundance: few
CDR3aa: CSARAELSYEQYF
CDR3nt: TGCAGTGCTAGAGCGGAACTCTCCTACGAGCAGTACTTC

v_gene: TRBV20-1
j_gene: TRBJ2-1
d_gene: TRBD1
abundance: few
CDR3aa: CSAMAGQAVKEQFF
CDR3nt: TGCAGTGCTATGGCTGGACAGGCAGTCAAGGAGCAGTTCTTC

v_gene: TRBV6-2/TRBV6-3
j_gene: TRBJ2-2
d_gene: NA
abundance: few
CDR3aa: CASSYLHTGELFF
CDR3nt: TGTGCCAGCAGTTACCTACACACCGGGGAGCTGTTTTTT

v_gene: TRBV6-5
j_gene: TRBJ2-2
d_gene: NA
abundance: many
CDR3aa: CASSYGGTGELFF
CDR3nt: TGTGCCAGCAGTTACGGCGGAACCGGGGAGCTGTTTTTT

v_gene: TRBV2
j_gene: TRBJ2-5
d_gene: NA
abundance: NA
CDR3aa: CATGDQETQYF
CDR3nt: TGTGCCACGGGGGACCAAGAGACCCAGTACTTC

v_gene: TRBV3-1
j_gene: TRBJ2-7
d_gene: TRBD2
abundance: NA
CDR3aa: CASSQDMTSGLSYEQYF
CDR3nt: TGTGCCAGCAGCCAAGACATGACTAGCGGGCTATCCTACGAGCAGTACTTC

v_gene: TRBV12-3/TRBV12-4
j_gene: TRBJ2-7
d_gene: NA
abundance: NA
CDR3aa: CASSKLSSYGQYF
CDR3nt: TGTGCCAGCAGCAAACTTAGCTCCTACGGGCAGTACTTC

v_gene: TRBV10-3
j_gene: TRBJ2-1
d_gene: TRBD2
abundance: NA
CDR3aa: CAISEFGTSTNNEQFF
CDR3nt: TGTGCCATCAGTGAGTTTGGGACTAGCACCAACAATGAGCAGTTCTTC

v_gene: TRBV20-1
j_gene: TRBJ2-7
d_gene: NA
abundance: NA
CDR3aa: CSARPLGEGTDYEQYF
CDR3nt: TGCAGTGCTAGACCCTTGGGGGAAGGGACGGACTACGAGCAGTACTTC

v_gene: TRBV5-6
j_gene: TRBJ2-1
d_gene: TRBD2
abundance: few
CDR3aa: CASSLRGLAYNEQFF
CDR3nt: TGTGCCAGCAGCTTGCGCGGACTAGCCTACAATGAGCAGTTCTTC

v_gene: TRBV10-3
j_gene: TRBJ2-5
d_gene: NA
abundance: many
CDR3aa: CAISAWRSDQRETQYF
CDR3nt: TGTGCCATCAGTGCCTGGCGGTCCGATCAACGGGAGACCCAGTACTTC

v_gene: TRBV20-1
j_gene: TRBJ2-1
d_gene: TRBD1
abundance: NA
CDR3aa: CSARGDRGINEQFF
CDR3nt: TGCAGTGCCAGGGGGGACAGGGGAATTAATGAGCAGTTCTTC

v_gene: TRBV12-3/TRBV12-4
j_gene: TRBJ2-1
d_gene: NA
abundance: NA
CDR3aa: CASSLPGTPQFF
CDR3nt: TGTGCCAGCAGTTTACCGGGTACCCCGCAGTTCTTC

v_gene: TRBV27
j_gene: TRBJ2-1
d_gene: NA
abundance: NA
CDR3aa: CASSITPYNEQFF
CDR3nt: TGTGCCAGCAGTATAACACCCTACAATGAGCAGTTCTTC

v_gene: TRBV24-1
j_gene: TRBJ2-1
d_gene: TRBD1
abundance: few
CDR3aa: CATSDSRDRNNEQFF
CDR3nt: TGTGCCACCAGTGATTCCCGGGACAGAAACAATGAGCAGTTCTTC

v_gene: TRBV9
j_gene: TRBJ2-3
d_gene: NA
abundance: NA
CDR3aa: CASSTPRTASTDTQYF
CDR3nt: TGTGCCAGCAGCACTCCGCGGACCGCAAGCACAGATACGCAGTATTTT

v_gene: TRBV7-6
j_gene: TRBJ1-1
d_gene: NA
abundance: NA
CDR3aa: CASSFETGINTEAFF
CDR3nt: TGTGCCAGCAGCTTCGAGACAGGAATCAACACTGAAGCTTTCTTT

v_gene: TRBV6-2/TRBV6-3
j_gene: TRBJ1-2
d_gene: NA
abundance: NA
CDR3aa: CASSYSRVGYTF
CDR3nt: TGTGCCAGCAGTTACTCGAGGGTCGGCTACACCTTC

v_gene: TRBV12-3/TRBV12-4
j_gene: TRBJ1-2
d_gene: NA
abundance: few
CDR3aa: CASSFWTSWSVGYTF
CDR3nt: TGTGCCAGCAGCTTCTGGACCTCTTGGAGTGTTGGCTACACCTTC

v_gene: TRBV5-1
j_gene: TRBJ1-5
d_gene: NA
abundance: few
CDR3aa: CASSLEGPAGNQPQHF
CDR3nt: TGCGCCAGCAGCTTGGAGGGGCCAGCCGGCAATCAGCCCCAGCATTTT

v_gene: TRBV20-1
j_gene: TRBJ2-6
d_gene: NA
abundance: NA
CDR3aa: CSARRLSGANVLTF
CDR3nt: TGCAGTGCTAGGCGTCTCTCTGGGGCCAACGTCCTGACTTTC

v_gene: TRBV14
j_gene: TRBJ2-5
d_gene: NA
abundance: NA
CDR3aa: CASSQDDTTQYF
CDR3nt: TGTGCCAGCAGCCAAGATGATACAACCCAGTACTTC

v_gene: TRBV20-1
j_gene: TRBJ2-7
d_gene: TRBD2
abundance: few
CDR3aa: CSARKSGRVEQYF
CDR3nt: TGCAGTGCTAGAAAGAGCGGGAGGGTCGAGCAGTACTTC

v_gene: TRBV9
j_gene: TRBJ2-1
d_gene: TRBD2
abundance: once
CDR3aa: CASSVETSGGFYNEQFF
CDR3nt: TGTGCCAGCAGCGTAGAAACTAGCGGGGGGTTCTACAATGAGCAGTTCTTC

v_gene: TRBV10-3
j_gene: TRBJ1-2
d_gene: TRBD1
abundance: NA
CDR3aa: CAISEPGQAPGGYGYTF
CDR3nt: TGTGCCATCAGTGAGCCGGGACAGGCCCCAGGTGGCTATGGCTACACCTTC

v_gene: TRBV7-2
j_gene: TRBJ2-7
d_gene: NA
abundance: NA
CDR3aa: CANSPRGAYEQYF
CDR3nt: TGTGCCAACAGCCCTAGGGGGGCCTACGAGCAGTACTTC

v_gene: TRBV10-1
j_gene: TRBJ2-2
d_gene: NA
abundance: few
CDR3aa: CASRAGEAGELFF
CDR3nt: TGCGCCAGCAGAGCAGGGGAGGCCGGGGAGCTGTTTTTT

v_gene: TRBV29-1
j_gene: TRBJ2-1
d_gene: TRBD2
abundance: NA
CDR3aa: CSVASSGTVPEQFF
CDR3nt: TGCAGCGTTGCCTCTAGCGGGACCGTTCCTGAGCAGTTCTTC